A single TCR beta chain is shown here with its context. V was pared by 2 bases and J by 3 bases, with 11 bases between. The CDR3 has 14 residues. In germline, CDR1 is SGHTA, CDR2 FQGTGA. Study processing details: Estimated nucleated cell counts came from reference gene primer amplification. TCRdb keeps only in-frame clones here, not all; method: immunoSEQ multiplex PCR. The V and J calls and clone size come from that table; D and trimming were worked out from the DNA. The sample lists about 66,000 clones; nearly 90% were seen once. These data are taken from a study of blood T cell repertoires in COVID-19. Study overall: Researchers got acute and convalescent COVID-19 samples from the United States, Italy and Spain. T cells, B-cell-depleted T cells, or PBMCs provided the cDNA or gDNA that served as material.

The TCR sequence derives from a man aged 60 to 69 with acute or convalescent COVID-19. Material for sequencing was peripheral blood. The V call is TRBV7-3, the J call TRBJ2-7; TRBD2 might be the D (6 bases). The CDR3 reads CASSLGPGGYEQYF. DNA of the CDR3: TGTGCCAGCAGCTTAGGGCCCGGGGGCTACGAGCAGTACTTC.